These 24 T cell receptor beta chains share one sample of origin, sequenced in a study of chemoradiotherapy in HPV16-positive cancers. Assay: immunoSEQ multiplex PCR; the TCRdb copy retains only in-frame clones and omits some. The table lists a few thousand clones, 86% of them singletons. The sample in question was tumor tissue, obtained from a patient who underwent chemoradiotherapy. The receptors derive from a human donor with HPV-associated anogenital cancer.

V and J are TRBV18 and TRBJ1-1; no clear D. Trimming took 2 bases from V and 8 from J, leaving 15 bases between them. CDR1 is KGHSH, CDR2 LQKENI, per germline. There are 14 residues in the CDR3. The CDR3 is CASSPSTDPTEAFF. CDR3 DNA sequence: TGTGCCAGCTCACCATCTACGGACCCGACGGAAGCTTTCTTT.

The chain links TRBV5-4 to TRBJ1-5, with 8 bases lining up with TRBD1. This CDR3 has 15 amino acids. Per germline, CDR1 SGHNT and CDR2 YYREEE (reference sequence). V lost 0 bases and J lost 7; bases outside the gene matches: 6. CDR3 loop: CASSLDQGAEQPQHF. CDR3 bases: TGTGCCAGCAGCTTGGATCAGGGGGCGGAACAGCCCCAGCATTTT.

The chain combines TRBV19 with TRBJ2-7; 8 nucleotides agree with TRBD1. The J segment lost 9 bases and the V segment lost 5 bases, leaving 12 bases of the junction unmatched. This CDR3 has 14 amino acids. Germline lookup yields CDR1 LNHDA and CDR2 SQIVND (reference sequence). The DNA for the CDR3 is TGTGCCAGTAGTCTAGGACCCCTCGGACAGGGGCAGTACTTC. This encodes CASSLGPLGQGQYF.

The chain joins TRBV5-6 to TRBJ2-7, with D perhaps given as TRBD1 or TRBD2 (6 bases each). The ends were cut back, 4 bases at V and 3 bases at J, with 17 bases in the middle. The germline V gene encodes CDR1 SGHDT and CDR2 YYEEEE. The CDR3 spans 15 residues. Written as DNA, the CDR3 is TGTGCCAGCAGCACGCAGGGGTCGGGGGTCTACGAGCAGTACTTC. Protein sequence: CASSTQGSGVYEQYF.

The chain joins TRBV2 to TRBJ1-2; 8 nucleotides line up with TRBD1. The germline gives CDR1 SNHLY, CDR2 FYNNEI. The length of the CDR3 is 14 residues. Trimming at V came to 8 bases and at J to 0 bases, leaving 5 bases not matched to a gene. The CDR3 DNA is TGTGCCAGCCAGGGGGCCCAAGCTAACTATGGCTACACCTTC. It yields the protein CASQGAQANYGYTF.

V and J are TRBV4-3 and TRBJ2-7; 9 bases are shared with TRBD2. This CDR3 spans 15 amino acids. Losses at the gene ends were 4 bases for V and 5 bases for J; bases not matched to a gene: 9. Germline V gene data show CDR1 as LGHNA and CDR2 as YSLEER. The CDR3 protein is CASSPNSGSGNEQYF. DNA for the CDR3: TGCGCCAGCAGCCCCAATAGCGGGAGTGGCAACGAGCAGTACTTC.

The rearrangement links TRBV7-9 to TRBJ1-5; D is unresolved. This CDR3 region has 15 residues. Per germline, CDR1 SEHNR and CDR2 FQNEAQ (reference sequence). Trimming left V 2 bases short and J 7 bases short, with 15 bases between. Here the CDR3 reads CASSLRPAGGQPQHF. CDR3 DNA: TGTGCCAGCAGCTTAAGGCCGGCGGGAGGACAGCCCCAGCATTTT.

This clone was recorded only once. The chain links TRBV18 to TRBJ2-1, with D possibly TRBD1 on 8 matching bases. Between the trimmed V and J ends, which lost 2 bases and 11 bases, there was a span of 19 bases. Germline values: CDR1 KGHSH, CDR2 LQKENI. CDR3 length: 15 amino acids. The CDR3 DNA is TGTGCCAGCTCACCAGGACAGGGAGGGTTGAGTAAGCAGTTCTTC. Its protein product is CASSPGQGGLSKQFF.

The chain carries TRBV9 and TRBJ2-1, with 11 bases that match TRBD2. The CDR3 extends over 14 amino acids. After removal of 2 bases from V and 10 bases from J, the junction contained 5 bases not matched to a gene. CDR1 is SGDLS, CDR2 YYNGEE, per germline. The CDR3 DNA reads TGTGCCAGCAGCGTGATAGCGGGAGGGCAGGAGCAGTTCTTC. Translated: CASSVIAGGQEQFF.

This chain joins TRBV7-6 and TRBJ2-7, with 11 nucleotides matching TRBD1. The junction had 9 bases not matched to a gene; V was cut back by 3 bases and J by 5 bases. This CDR3 comprises 16 residues. Germline-derived CDR1 and CDR2 are SGHVS and FNYEAQ. In DNA form, the CDR3 reads TGTGCCAGCAGCTTGACAGGGGACAGGGGGGTTAACGAGCAGTACTTC. Translation gives CASSLTGDRGVNEQYF.

A single count supports this clone. V and J are TRBV30 and TRBJ2-1; TRBD2 aligns across 8 bases. The V gene's germline CDR1 is GTSNPN and CDR2 SVGIG (reference sequence). V shed 7 bases, J shed 6 bases, and the junction held 14 bases outside the gene matches. The CDR3 has 15 residues. The CDR3 region is CASTSLGGRINEQFF. For the CDR3, the DNA is TGTGCCTCCACTTCTCTAGGCGGGAGGATCAATGAGCAGTTCTTC.

This chain links TRBV7-2 with TRBJ2-2, with a weak D call TRBD2 (6 bases). Germline V gene lookup returns CDR1 SGHTA and CDR2 FQGNSA. The length of the CDR3 is 14 residues. V lost 6 bases and J 5 bases, leaving 13 bases between the germline ends. This CDR3 is CASRIGSWTGELFF. The CDR3 region has the DNA TGTGCCAGCAGGATCGGGAGCTGGACCGGGGAGCTGTTTTTT.

The V gene is TRBV5-8, the J gene TRBJ1-5; D is unresolved. The CDR3 loop spans 14 amino acids. The V gene's germline CDR1 is SGHTS and CDR2 YDEGEE. V was pared by 4 bases and J by 1 base, with 9 bases between. CDR3 nucleotides: TGTGCCAGCAGCCATACACGGAGCAATCAGCCCCAGCATTTT. Amino acid sequence: CASSHTRSNQPQHF.

The chain has TRBV11-2 and TRBJ1-5; tentatively, D is TRBD1 (5 bases). CDR1 is SGHAT, CDR2 FQNNGV, per germline. There are 14 residues in the CDR3. Between the trimmed V and J ends, which lost 5 bases and 4 bases, there was a span of 12 bases. CDR3 protein: CASSLTGLNQPQHF. CDR3 bases: TGTGCCAGCAGCCTTACAGGACTTAATCAGCCCCAGCATTTT.

The rearrangement links TRBV19 to TRBJ2-3, with a possible D match to TRBD2 (6 bases). Germline loops: CDR1 LNHDA, CDR2 SQIVND (reference sequence). CDR3 length equals 12 residues. The germline V and J ends were trimmed by 3 bases and 6 bases, with 7 bases remaining between them. CDR3 loop: CASSMEGDTQYF. The CDR3 bases are TGTGCCAGTAGTATGGAGGGGGATACGCAGTATTTT.

This clone occurred once. The gene calls are TRBV18 and TRBJ1-1, with 7 positions matching TRBD1. The J segment lost 3 bases and the V segment lost 6 bases, leaving 4 bases of the junction unmatched. This CDR3 contains 13 residues. The germline V gene encodes CDR1 KGHSH and CDR2 LQKENI. CDR3 DNA: TGTGCCAGCTCGCTTACAGGGGACACTGAAGCTTTCTTT. It yields the protein CASSLTGDTEAFF.

The chain uses TRBV11-2 and TRBJ1-3; 7 bases fit TRBD1. V lost 1 base, J lost 4 bases, and 7 bases stayed unmatched. Germline V gives CDR1 SGHAT, CDR2 FQNNGV. The CDR3 sequence is 16 residues long. This chain's CDR3 is CASSLGYRGMGNTIYF. In nucleotides, the CDR3 is TGTGCCAGCAGCTTAGGCTACAGGGGTATGGGAAACACCATATATTTT.

The rearrangement joins TRBV19 to TRBJ2-4; no clear D. Germline CDR1 and CDR2: LNHDA and SQIVND (reference sequence). CDR3 length equals 15 residues. Trimming stripped 3 bases from V and 0 bases from J, with 9 bases between. DNA for the CDR3: TGTGCCAGTAGTATCCGGCCGATAGCCAAAAACATTCAGTACTTC. This encodes CASSIRPIAKNIQYF.

The CDR3 region has the DNA TGTGCCAGTAAGTGGGGCATGAACACTGAAGCTTTCTTT. Translating it yields CASKWGMNTEAFF. V usage is TRBV19 and J usage is TRBJ1-1; weak D call: TRBD1 (5 bases). Between the trimmed V and J ends, which lost 7 bases and 0 bases, there was a span of 9 bases. Germline-derived CDR1 and CDR2 are LNHDA and SQIVND (reference sequence). CDR3 size: 13 residues. Using reference TRBV19 and TRBJ1-1 for the parts outside the CDR3, the full variable domain is DGGITQSPKYLFRKEGQNVTLSCEQNLNHDAMYWYRQDPGQGLRLIYYSQIVNDFQKGDIAEGYSVSREKKESFPLTVTSAQKNPTAFYLCASKWGMNTEAFFGQGTRLTVV.

This chain uses TRBV6-5 with TRBJ2-7; D may match TRBD1 or TRBD2 (5 bases each). Germline assignment: CDR1 MNHEY and CDR2 SVGAGI. Trimming shortened V by 8 bases and J by 3 bases, and 20 bases separated the two germline ends. The CDR3 is made up of 15 amino acids. CDR3 residues: CASLLNEGRCYEQYF. The CDR3 region has the DNA TGTGCCAGCCTCCTCAACGAGGGACGCTGCTACGAGCAGTACTTC.

The rearrangement uses TRBV5-1 and TRBJ2-7; no definite D call. The CDR3 spans 14 residues. Germline V lookup: CDR1 SGHRS, CDR2 YFSETQ. The V and J ends lost 2 bases and 3 bases respectively, with 12 bases between them. The CDR3 protein is CASSLGRSGYEQYF. Here the CDR3 DNA reads TGCGCCAGCAGCTTAGGTCGGTCAGGCTACGAGCAGTACTTC. Filled out from reference TRBV5-1 and TRBJ2-7, the complete variable domain reads KAGVTQTPRYLIKTRGQQVTLSCSPISGHRSVSWYQQTPGQGLQFLFEYFSETQRNKGNFPGRFSGRQFSNSRSEMNVSTLELGDSALYLCASSLGRSGYEQYFGPGTRLTVT.

This rearrangement joins TRBV19 to TRBJ2-7; D not resolved. Germline values: CDR1 LNHDA, CDR2 SQIVND (reference sequence). V lost 8 bases to trimming and J lost 1 base, with 12 bases between them. The CDR3 has 13 amino acids. This chain's CDR3 is CASAPIGSYEQYF. The CDR3 DNA reads as TGTGCCAGTGCCCCTATTGGGTCCTACGAGCAGTACTTC.

V gene TRBV6-1 combines with J gene TRBJ1-2; 8 bases align to TRBD1. Germline V gene data show CDR1 as MNHNS and CDR2 as SASEGT. CDR3 size: 19 residues. V trimming: 2 bases; J trimming: 5 bases; junction bases outside the gene matches: 19. The CDR3, as DNA: TGTGCCAGCAGTGAATACTGGGTCGTGGACAGGGTTCCTTCTTATGGCTACACCTTC. This sequence encodes CASSEYWVVDRVPSYGYTF.

The rearrangement joins TRBV5-8 to TRBJ2-2; D gene uncertain. Trimming pared 0 bases from V and 3 bases from J, leaving 6 bases between. This CDR3 is 14 amino acids long. Germline loops: CDR1 SGHTS, CDR2 YDEGEE. CDR3 DNA: TGTGCCAGCAGCTTGGACAGATACACCGGGGAGCTGTTTTTT. It is translated as CASSLDRYTGELFF. The complete variable domain, with remaining parts taken from reference TRBV5-8 and TRBJ2-2, reads EAGVTQSPTHLIKTRGQQATLRCSPISGHTSVYWYQQALGLGLQFLLWYDEGEERNRGNFPPRFSGRQFPNYSSELNVNALELEDSALYLCASSLDRYTGELFFGEGSRLTVL.